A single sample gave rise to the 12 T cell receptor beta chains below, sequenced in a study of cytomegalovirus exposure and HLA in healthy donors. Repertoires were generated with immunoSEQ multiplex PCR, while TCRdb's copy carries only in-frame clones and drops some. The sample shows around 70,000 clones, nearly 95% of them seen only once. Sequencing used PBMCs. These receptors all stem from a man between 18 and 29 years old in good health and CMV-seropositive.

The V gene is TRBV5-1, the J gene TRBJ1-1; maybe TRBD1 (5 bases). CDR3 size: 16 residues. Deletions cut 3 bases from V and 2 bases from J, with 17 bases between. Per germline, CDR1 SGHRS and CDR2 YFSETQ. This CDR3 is CASSSETALSNTEAFF. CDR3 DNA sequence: TGCGCCAGCAGCTCAGAGACAGCTCTTTCTAACACTGAAGCTTTCTTT.

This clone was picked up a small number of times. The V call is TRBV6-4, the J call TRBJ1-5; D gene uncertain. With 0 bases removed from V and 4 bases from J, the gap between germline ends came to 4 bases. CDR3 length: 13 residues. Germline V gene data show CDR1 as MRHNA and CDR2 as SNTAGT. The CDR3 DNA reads TGTGCCAGCAGTGACTCGACAAATCAGCCCCAGCATTTT. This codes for CASSDSTNQPQHF.

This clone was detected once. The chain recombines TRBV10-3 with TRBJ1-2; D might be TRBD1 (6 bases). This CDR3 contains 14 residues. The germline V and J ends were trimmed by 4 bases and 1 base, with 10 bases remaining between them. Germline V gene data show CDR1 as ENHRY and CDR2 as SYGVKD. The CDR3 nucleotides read TGTGCCATCAGTGTGGCAGGGGTTAACTATGGCTACACCTTC. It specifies CAISVAGVNYGYTF.

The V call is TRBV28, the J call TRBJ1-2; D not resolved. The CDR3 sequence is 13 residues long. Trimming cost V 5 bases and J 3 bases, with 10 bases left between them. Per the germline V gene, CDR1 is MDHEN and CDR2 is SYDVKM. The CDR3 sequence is CASSPRSDYGYTF. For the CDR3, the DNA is TGTGCCAGCAGTCCGCGCTCCGACTATGGCTACACCTTC.

The CDR3 DNA reads TGTGCCAGCAGCGTAGAGACTAGCCGCACAGATACGCAGTATTTT. It is translated as CASSVETSRTDTQYF. V is TRBV9 and J is TRBJ2-3, with TRBD2 matching over 7 bases. Trimming removed 0 bases from V and 1 base from J; junction bases left unmatched: 2. The germline V gene has CDR1 SGDLS and CDR2 YYNGEE. This CDR3 comprises 15 residues.

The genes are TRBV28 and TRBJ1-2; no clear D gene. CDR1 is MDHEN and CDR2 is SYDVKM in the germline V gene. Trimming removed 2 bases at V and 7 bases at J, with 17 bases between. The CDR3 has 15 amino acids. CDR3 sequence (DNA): TGTGCCAGCAGTTTACCCACTTTAACATTAGCTGGCTACACCTTC. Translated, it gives CASSLPTLTLAGYTF.

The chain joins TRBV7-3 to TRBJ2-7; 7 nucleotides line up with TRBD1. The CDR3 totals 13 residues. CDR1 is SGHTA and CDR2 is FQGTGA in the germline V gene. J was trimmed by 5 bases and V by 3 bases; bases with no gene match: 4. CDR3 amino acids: CASSLTGSDEQYF. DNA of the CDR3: TGTGCCAGCAGCTTGACAGGGTCCGACGAGCAGTACTTC.

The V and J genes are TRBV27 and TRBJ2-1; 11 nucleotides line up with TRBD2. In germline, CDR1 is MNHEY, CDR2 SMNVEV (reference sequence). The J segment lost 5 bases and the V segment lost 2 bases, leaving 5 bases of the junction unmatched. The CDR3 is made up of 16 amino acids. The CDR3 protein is CASSLAASGGNNEQFF. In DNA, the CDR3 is TGTGCCAGCAGTTTAGCGGCTAGCGGGGGGAACAATGAGCAGTTCTTC.

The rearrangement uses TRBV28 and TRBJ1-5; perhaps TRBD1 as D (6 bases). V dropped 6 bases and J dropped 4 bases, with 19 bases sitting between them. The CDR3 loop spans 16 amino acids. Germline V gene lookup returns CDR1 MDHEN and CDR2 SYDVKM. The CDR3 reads CASRYRGGSQNQPQHF. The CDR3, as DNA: TGTGCCAGCAGATATAGGGGGGGCTCGCAAAATCAGCCCCAGCATTTT.

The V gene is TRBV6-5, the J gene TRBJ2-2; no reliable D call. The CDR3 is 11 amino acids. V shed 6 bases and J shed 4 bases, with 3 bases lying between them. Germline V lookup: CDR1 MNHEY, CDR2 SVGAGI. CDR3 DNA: TGTGCCAGCAGACTCACCGGGGAGCTGTTTTTT. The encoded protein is CASRLTGELFF.

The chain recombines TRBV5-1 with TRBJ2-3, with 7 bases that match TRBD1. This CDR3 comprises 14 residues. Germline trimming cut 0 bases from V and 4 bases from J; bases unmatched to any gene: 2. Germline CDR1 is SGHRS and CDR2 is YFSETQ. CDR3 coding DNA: TGCGCCAGCAGCTTGGCAGGGGGTTCAGATACGCAGTATTTT. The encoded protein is CASSLAGGSDTQYF.

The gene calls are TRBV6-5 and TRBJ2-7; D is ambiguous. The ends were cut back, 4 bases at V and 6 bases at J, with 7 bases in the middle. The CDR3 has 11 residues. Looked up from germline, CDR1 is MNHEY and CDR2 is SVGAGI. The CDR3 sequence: CASSSSPEQYF. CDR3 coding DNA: TGTGCCAGCAGTTCGTCCCCCGAGCAGTACTTC.